The TCR beta chain under discussion was sequenced for a study of T cells in Graves' hyperthyroidism and ophthalmopathy. Overall study context: Blood from the periphery was taken at initial diagnosis, before any treatment. Study-wide results and caveats: Model-based prediction identified ophthalmopathy a median roughly 6.1 months prior to its onset. The blood repertoire included most of the expanded thyroid clonotypes above 0.001.

In its sample, this clonotype was seen many times. The antigen is unknown. Patients with uncontrolled infections, other autoimmune diseases, pregnancy or lactation were excluded. Amplification of TCR beta CDR3 regions was performed using RNA transcripts as template. A first-round RT-PCR of the TCR CDR3 used the HTBI primer set. A single record per CDR3 protein comes from TCRdb applying MiXCR to the multiplex PCR reads. The sample has about 640,000 distinct CDR3 sequences, around 20% seen once; the top ten hold 30% to 40%. The CDR3 is 12 residues long. The V gene lost 2 bases and the J gene lost 3 bases, with 8 bases spanning the gap. Germline-derived CDR1 and CDR2 are GTSNPN and SVGIG (reference sequence).

This TCR was recovered from a young man with Graves' ophthalmopathy. Source material: blood. V is TRBV30 and J is TRBJ2-7, with D perhaps TRBD1 (5 bases). The CDR3 spells CAWSLQVYEQYF. CDR3 nucleotides: TGTGCCTGGAGTCTACAGGTCTACGAGCAGTACTTC.